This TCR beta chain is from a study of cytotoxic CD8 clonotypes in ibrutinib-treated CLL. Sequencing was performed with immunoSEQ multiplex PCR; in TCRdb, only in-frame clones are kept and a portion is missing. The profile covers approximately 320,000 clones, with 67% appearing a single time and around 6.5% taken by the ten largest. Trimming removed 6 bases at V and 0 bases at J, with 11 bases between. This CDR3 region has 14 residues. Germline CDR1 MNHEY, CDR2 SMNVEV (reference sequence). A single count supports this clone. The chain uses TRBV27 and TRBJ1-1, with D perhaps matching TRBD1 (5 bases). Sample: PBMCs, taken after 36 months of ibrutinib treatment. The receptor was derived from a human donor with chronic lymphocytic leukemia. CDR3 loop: CASRLGQVNTEAFF. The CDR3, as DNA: TGTGCCAGCAGATTGGGGCAGGTGAACACTGAAGCTTTCTTT.